This TCR beta chain is drawn from a study of control samples from healthy donors and cancer patients. This CDR3 comprises 13 residues. V lost 6 bases to trimming and J lost 9 bases; unmatched junction nucleotides: 4. Some clones are missing from TCRdb's copy, which holds only in-frame ones; the method was immunoSEQ multiplex PCR. The sample comprises 120,000 to 150,000 clones, 93% of which are singletons, and 5% to 7% rests with the top ten. The chain is built from TRBV12-3 or TRBV12-4 and TRBJ1-6; 8 positions match TRBD1. The sequenced sample consisted of blood. This clonotype originated in a man between 18 and 29 years old in good health. The CDR3 DNA follows: TGTGCCAGCAGACAGGGGGTAGGTTCACCCCTCCACTTT. This sequence encodes CASRQGVGSPLHF.